This T cell receptor beta chain was sequenced for a study of T cells in Graves' hyperthyroidism and ophthalmopathy. Findings of the study overall: The model foresaw ophthalmopathy a median about 6.1 months prior to onset.

This clonotype was seen only a few times. The target antigen is unknown. TCR beta CDR3 sequences were amplified from RNA transcripts. The primer set for the first-round RT-PCR of the TCR CDR3 was HTBI. One entry per CDR3 protein, called by TCRdb with MiXCR from the multiplex PCR reads. The table records fewer than 900,000 distinct CDR3 sequences, about a sixth of them present only once. The CDR3 sequence is 13 residues long. V shed 6 bases and J 5 bases; nucleotides not matched to a gene: 3. Germline CDR1 WNHNN, CDR2 SYGVQD (reference sequence). Sequencing was carried out using blood. The chain links TRBV10-1 to TRBJ2-1, with TRBD1 identical over 8 bases. The sequence derives from a man younger than 30 with Graves' hyperthyroidism. The CDR3 here is CASRDREDNEQFF. The CDR3 DNA follows: TGCGCCAGCAGGGACAGGGAGGACAATGAGCAGTTCTTC.